This T cell receptor (beta chain) was identified during a study of response to subunit inactivated influenza vaccine. Germline V lookup: CDR1 SNHLY, CDR2 FYNNEI. Trimming stripped 7 bases from V and 2 bases from J, with 5 bases between. The CDR3 extends over 11 amino acids. A single record per CDR3 protein comes from TCRdb applying MiXCR to the RT-PCR reads. The repertoire consists of hundreds of thousands of distinct CDR3 sequences, with 16% occurring once and the leading ten covering 2.5% to 3.5%. The chain links TRBV2 to TRBJ2-5; D not certain. This sequence was found in a man aged 50 to 69 who received an inactivated influenza vaccine. This specimen consisted of CD4+ T cells sorted from PBMCs, obtained less than 30 months after vaccination. The CDR3 DNA reads as TGTGCCAGCAACGATCAAGAGACCCAGTACTTC. It codes for CASNDQETQYF.